Below are 22 T cell receptor beta chains sequenced from a single sample in a study of CD8+ T cells in alopecia areata. Treatment indicated: oral pan-JAK inhibitor, 5-10 mg twice daily. The authors extracted RNA and reverse transcribed it into cDNA as the sequencing template. Produced via immunoSEQ multiplex PCR; TCRdb's table is partial and in-frame only. The repertoire holds some 170,000 clones, with roughly 58% as singletons. The sequenced sample was CD4+ T cells sorted from blood, obtained at week 56, from a patient treated with tofacitinib. These receptors were collected from a human donor with alopecia areata.

This clone came up a few times. The rearrangement links TRBV29-1 to TRBJ2-7; 7 nucleotides align to TRBD2. Germline V gives CDR1 SQVTM, CDR2 ANQGSEA. This CDR3 contains 13 residues. Trimming cost V 7 bases and J 6 bases; bases outside gene matches: 12. The CDR3 nucleotides read TGCAGCGCAGCGGGACCCGGGATTGGCGAGCAGTACTTC. Residues: CSAAGPGIGEQYF.

The chain couples TRBV4-1 to TRBJ1-2, with a tentative D call TRBD1 (5 bases). Trimming removed 0 bases from V and 5 bases from J, with 13 bases in between. Germline V gives CDR1 MGHRA, CDR2 YSYEKL. The CDR3 is 15 residues long. CDR3: CASSQERAGWYGYTF. The CDR3 DNA follows: TGCGCCAGCAGCCAAGAACGGGCAGGGTGGTATGGCTACACCTTC.

V usage is TRBV30 and J usage is TRBJ2-7, with TRBD1 matching 8 bases. The CDR3 length is 15 residues. CDR1 GTSNPN and CDR2 SVGIG come from the germline V gene (reference sequence). Losses at the gene ends were 4 bases for V and 1 base for J; bases not matched to a gene: 9. The CDR3 nucleotides read TGTGCCTGGAACCCACGGCAGGGGGCTTCCTACGAGCAGTACTTC. Translation gives CAWNPRQGASYEQYF.

The chain is built from TRBV5-1 and TRBJ2-3; D uncertain. V gave up 0 bases and J gave up 6 bases, with 5 bases separating them. Germline assignment: CDR1 SGHRS and CDR2 YFSETQ. This CDR3 spans 12 amino acids. CDR3 sequence: CASSLEYDTQYF. CDR3 sequence (DNA): TGCGCCAGCAGCTTGGAATACGATACGCAGTATTTT. Filled out from reference TRBV5-1 and TRBJ2-3, the complete variable domain reads KAGVTQTPRYLIKTRGQQVTLSCSPISGHRSVSWYQQTPGQGLQFLFEYFSETQRNKGNFPGRFSGRQFSNSRSEMNVSTLELGDSALYLCASSLEYDTQYFGPGTRLTVL.

The chain recombines TRBV19 with TRBJ1-5; a possible D gene is TRBD1 (5 bases). The ends were cut back, 4 bases at V and 2 bases at J, with 9 bases in the middle. The CDR3 consists of 14 residues. The germline gives CDR1 LNHDA, CDR2 SQIVND (reference sequence). CDR3 DNA sequence: TGTGCCAGTAGTAGCAGGGTTGGCAATCAGCCCCAGCATTTT. Its protein is CASSSRVGNQPQHF.

This clone was detected only a few times. The rearrangement uses TRBV29-1 and TRBJ1-1; D is uncertain. V shed 6 bases and J shed 3 bases, with 11 bases lying between them. Germline V CDR1 and CDR2: SQVTM, ANQGSEA. The CDR3 covers 12 residues. The CDR3 DNA reads TGCAGCGTGGGCCCGCAGTACACTGAAGCTTTCTTT. Protein sequence: CSVGPQYTEAFF.

This chain uses TRBV14 with TRBJ1-1, with 7 positions matching TRBD1. After removal of 4 bases from V and 1 base from J, the junction contained 6 bases not matched to a gene. The CDR3 is 15 residues long. Germline V gene data show CDR1 as SGHDN and CDR2 as FVKESK. CDR3 in amino acids: CASSRIQGQNTEAFF. Here the CDR3 DNA reads TGTGCCAGCAGCCGTATACAGGGGCAGAACACTGAAGCTTTCTTT.

The rearrangement uses TRBV6-6 and TRBJ1-2, with no clear D. V was trimmed by 1 base and J by 4 bases, leaving 10 bases between them. CDR3 size: 14 residues. The germline gives CDR1 MNHNY, CDR2 SVGAGI (reference sequence). The CDR3 sequence is CASSYYGVGYGYTF. CDR3 DNA sequence: TGTGCCAGCAGTTACTACGGGGTCGGCTATGGCTACACCTTC.

The chain joins TRBV10-3 to TRBJ2-5; perhaps TRBD1 as D (6 bases). The CDR3 is 14 residues long. Trimming removed 5 bases from V and 2 bases from J, with 12 bases in between. Germline CDR1 ENHRY, CDR2 SYGVKD. The CDR3 coding sequence is TGTGCCATCAGTTCGACAGGCGGACAAGAGACCCAGTACTTC. It is translated as CAISSTGGQETQYF.

V is TRBV29-1 and J is TRBJ2-3, with D perhaps given as TRBD1 or TRBD2 (5 bases each). Germline-derived CDR1 and CDR2 are SQVTM and ANQGSEA. The CDR3 is made up of 13 amino acids. V was cut by 4 bases and J by 2 bases, with 10 bases left in between. CDR3 nucleotides: TGCAGCGTTGCCAAGGGGACCACAGATACGCAGTATTTT. Residues: CSVAKGTTDTQYF.

The chain combines TRBV10-3 with TRBJ2-7, with D unclear. Germline V gene sequence: CDR1 ENHRY, CDR2 SYGVKD. The CDR3 has 11 residues. V lost 6 bases, J lost 7 bases, and 10 bases lay in between. The DNA of the CDR3 is TGTGCCATCAGCGCAGACCGAGAGCAGTACTTC. Amino acids: CAISADREQYF.

The CDR3, as DNA: TGTGCCATCAGTGAATCACAGGGGGCAAATCAGCCCCAGCATTTT. The encoded protein is CAISESQGANQPQHF. The chain is built from TRBV10-3 and TRBJ1-5; 9 bases are shared with TRBD1. In germline, CDR1 is ENHRY, CDR2 SYGVKD. J was trimmed by 4 bases and V by 3 bases; bases with no gene match: 4. There are 15 residues in the CDR3.

The chain recombines TRBV15 with TRBJ1-6; no clear D gene. The CDR3 spans 13 residues. The germline gives CDR1 LNHNV, CDR2 YYDKDF (reference sequence). Trimming took off 3 bases at V and 10 bases at J, with 10 bases between the two ends. DNA of the CDR3: TGTGCCACCAGCAGCGAGTTGGACTCACCCCTCCACTTT. This sequence encodes CATSSELDSPLHF.

The V and J genes are TRBV19 and TRBJ1-4, with TRBD1 matching 10 bases. The V gene end was trimmed by 5 bases and the J gene end by 7 bases; junction bases not matched to a gene: 7. This CDR3 is built from 15 residues. Germline V gene sequence: CDR1 LNHDA, CDR2 SQIVND (reference sequence). The CDR3: CASSPDRGLSEKLFF. CDR3 sequence (DNA): TGTGCCAGTAGTCCAGACAGGGGGCTAAGTGAAAAACTGTTTTTT.

V and J are TRBV2 and TRBJ2-7, with D perhaps TRBD1 or TRBD2 (7 bases each). The germline V gene has CDR1 SNHLY and CDR2 FYNNEI. With 3 bases removed from V and 0 bases from J, the gap between germline ends came to 12 bases. This CDR3 comprises 15 residues. The CDR3 sequence is CASSDQGGSSYEQYF. The CDR3 DNA follows: TGTGCCAGCAGTGATCAGGGGGGGAGCTCCTACGAGCAGTACTTC.

There are a few counts of this clone. The genes are TRBV7-3 and TRBJ2-1; TRBD2 agrees at 14 bases. Germline V gives CDR1 SGHTA, CDR2 FQGTGA. V trimming: 0 bases; J trimming: 11 bases; junction bases outside the gene matches: 3. The CDR3 runs 15 residues. CDR3 DNA sequence: TGTGCCAGCAGCTTAACCGGGACTAGCGGGGGCAAGCAGTTCTTC. Its protein is CASSLTGTSGGKQFF.

This clone was seen a handful of times. The V and J genes are TRBV7-2 and TRBJ2-7; no firm D call. The CDR3 is 17 residues long. Germline values: CDR1 SGHTA, CDR2 FQGNSA. Trimming pared 0 bases from V and 3 bases from J, leaving 18 bases between. For the CDR3, the DNA is TGTGCCAGCAGCTTAGCGCGAAGGTCCTCCCCGATCTACGAGCAGTACTTC. Encoded protein: CASSLARRSSPIYEQYF.

The chain has TRBV2 and TRBJ2-3; D remains ambiguous. V lost 6 bases to trimming and J lost 0 bases, with 7 bases between them. Germline V gives CDR1 SNHLY, CDR2 FYNNEI. The CDR3 runs to 13 residues. CDR3 nucleotide sequence: TGTGCCAGCAGGGCCAGGAGCACAGATACGCAGTATTTT. Amino acid sequence: CASRARSTDTQYF. The whole variable domain, filled in from reference TRBV2 and TRBJ2-3, reads EPEVTQTPSHQVTQMGQEVILRCVPISNHLYFYWYRQILGQKVEFLVSFYNNEISEKSEIFDDQFSVERPDGSNFTLKIRSTKLEDSAMYFCASRARSTDTQYFGPGTRLTVL.

This clone has only a few counts. V is TRBV15 and J is TRBJ2-1, with a possible D match to TRBD2 (5 bases). The CDR3 has 14 amino acids. The germline CDR1 and CDR2 sequences are LNHNV and YYDKDF (reference sequence). V dropped 0 bases and J dropped 7 bases, with 10 bases sitting between them. CDR3 in amino acids: CATSRDVAGNEQFF. In DNA form, the CDR3 reads TGTGCCACCAGCAGAGATGTGGCGGGTAATGAGCAGTTCTTC.

The chain uses TRBV30 and TRBJ2-5; 13 bases agree with TRBD2. This CDR3 comprises 17 residues. V lost 2 bases and J lost 4; bases outside the gene matches: 10. Per germline, CDR1 GTSNPN and CDR2 SVGIG (reference sequence). The CDR3 is CAWSRTSGGLLGETQYF. CDR3 coding DNA: TGTGCCTGGAGTCGGACTAGCGGGGGCCTTTTAGGAGAGACCCAGTACTTC.

The chain links TRBV14 to TRBJ1-2; a weak D match, TRBD1 (6 bases). The ends were cut back, 0 bases at V and 6 bases at J, with 11 bases in the middle. Germline-derived CDR1 and CDR2 are SGHDN and FVKESK. CDR3 size: 14 residues. The CDR3 bases are TGTGCCAGCAGCCAAGATGTGGGGGCACATGGCTACACCTTC. It specifies CASSQDVGAHGYTF.

A few counts support this clone. J is TRBJ2-5 and V is TRBV6-5; D is uncertain. The CDR3 has 11 amino acids. Germline V lookup: CDR1 MNHEY, CDR2 SVGAGI. Trimming took off 2 bases at V and 5 bases at J, with 3 bases between the two ends. In DNA, the CDR3 is TGTGCCAGCAGTTACATGGAGACCCAGTACTTC. Translation gives CASSYMETQYF.